This T cell receptor beta chain was captured in a study of T cells after yellow fever vaccination. Generation of TCR cDNA used 5'RACE template switching (which added a universal primer site and UMIs). In TCRdb, the 5' RACE reads were re-called with MiXCR into one record per CDR3 protein. The table shows more than 95,000 distinct CDR3 sequences, with 7.4% occurring only once. This clonotype was seen ten or more times. Its matching antigen is unknown. General observations from the study: The appearance of a small share of clonotypes in both CD4 and CD8 compartments was observed. Repertoires obtained by FACS sorting could include abundant clonotypes that entered as contaminants from the bulk population. The booster response re-showed most primary clones: around 96% CD4, around 90% CD8.

The sample was CD4+ T cells sorted from PBMCs, taken 9 to 10 days after the first yellow fever vaccination. This sequence originates from a man younger than 30 who received the YFV17D yellow fever vaccine.

CDR3 sequence: CASSWGNTDTQYF. The CDR3 nucleotides are TGTGCCAGCAGTTGGGGCAACACAGATACGCAGTATTTT. The chain links TRBV12-3 or TRBV12-4 to TRBJ2-3, with D maybe TRBD1 (5 bases). V gave up 4 bases and J gave up 2 bases, with 7 bases separating them. CDR3 length: 13 amino acids.